The source of this T cell receptor beta chain is a study of T cells after yellow fever vaccination. Whole-study results and caveats: There was a possibility that FACS-sorted repertoires contained abundant clonotypes contaminating from the bulk population. Post-booster repertoires again held most primary-vaccination clones (roughly 96% CD4, over 80% CD8).

One entry per CDR3 protein, called by TCRdb with MiXCR from the 5' RACE reads. The data contain about 170,000 distinct CDR3 sequences, 8% to 13% of them singletons. Details on this clonotype: Antigen unknown.

This CDR3 is 13 amino acids long. Deletions cut 1 base from V and 8 bases from J, with 9 bases between. CDR1 and CDR2 from the germline V gene are LNHDA and SQIVND (reference sequence). The gene calls are TRBV19 and TRBJ1-5, with unresolved D. This sample comprised CD8+ T cells sorted from PBMCs, obtained 15 days after the yellow fever booster vaccination. This receptor was taken from a man younger than 35 who received the YFV17D yellow fever vaccine. In DNA, the CDR3 is TGTGCCAGTAGTATAGGGCCGAATGAGCCCCAGCATTTT. It encodes CASSIGPNEPQHF.